These 11 T cell receptor beta chains came from one sample sequenced in a study of somatic mutations in cytotoxic T cells in rheumatoid arthritis. Generated by immunoSEQ multiplex PCR, the TCRdb table keeps only in-frame clones and is missing some. The sample includes under 12,000 clones, approximately 82% of them seen just once. Sequencing input: CD8+ T cells sorted from blood. The receptors come from a woman in her sixties with rheumatoid arthritis.

The V and J genes are TRBV28 and TRBJ1-5; TRBD1 matches at 8 bases. The CDR3 has 16 residues. J lost 0 bases, V lost 2 bases, and 3 bases had no gene match. The germline V gene encodes CDR1 MDHEN and CDR2 SYDVKM. The CDR3 DNA reads as TGTGCCAGCAGTTTAGGACAGGGCTATAGCAATCAGCCCCAGCATTTT. Protein sequence: CASSLGQGYSNQPQHF.

The V and J genes are TRBV28 and TRBJ1-5; TRBD1 agrees at 7 bases. Trimming took 2 bases from V and 5 from J; bases not matched to a gene: 6. Germline V gene lookup returns CDR1 MDHEN and CDR2 SYDVKM. The CDR3 length is 15 residues. CDR3 loop: CASSLARGRDQPQHF. CDR3 nucleotides: TGTGCCAGCAGTTTAGCCAGGGGGAGAGATCAGCCCCAGCATTTT.

The chain links TRBV19 to TRBJ1-5, with D hard to call. The CDR3 is made up of 18 amino acids. Per germline, CDR1 LNHDA and CDR2 SQIVND (reference sequence). Trimming took 0 bases from V and 0 from J, leaving 15 bases between them. This CDR3 is CASSIEPPLSYSNQPQHF. The CDR3 nucleotides are TGTGCCAGTAGTATAGAACCCCCCCTAAGTTATAGCAATCAGCCCCAGCATTTT.

V usage is TRBV5-1 and J usage is TRBJ2-1, with a weak D call TRBD2 (6 bases). CDR1 and CDR2 from the germline V gene are SGHRS and YFSETQ. The CDR3 sequence is 16 residues long. V was clipped by 3 bases and J by 4 bases, with 17 bases between them. CDR3 nucleotides: TGCGCCAGCAGCTCGGAATCTAGCGCTAAATACAATGAGCAGTTCTTC. The encoded protein is CASSSESSAKYNEQFF.

The rearrangement links TRBV7-9 to TRBJ2-2; 7 bases line up with TRBD1. The germline gives CDR1 SEHNR, CDR2 FQNEAQ (reference sequence). The CDR3 is 15 residues long. V shed 5 bases, J shed 0 bases, and the junction held 3 bases outside the gene matches. The CDR3 nucleotides read TGTGCCAGCAGCACACAGGGGCCGAACACCGGGGAGCTGTTTTTT. Amino acid sequence: CASSTQGPNTGELFF. Based on the CDR3 plus reference TRBV7-9 and TRBJ2-2, the full variable domain is DTGVSQNPRHKITKRGQNVTFRCDPISEHNRLYWYRQTLGQGPEFLTYFQNEAQLEKSRLLSDRFSAERPKGSFSTLEIQRTEQGDSAMYLCASSTQGPNTGELFFGEGSRLTVL.

The chain links TRBV27 to TRBJ2-7, with D perhaps TRBD1 (5 bases). The CDR3 totals 12 residues. V was cut by 3 bases and J by 7 bases, with 10 bases left in between. Germline CDR1 and CDR2: MNHEY and SMNVEV (reference sequence). DNA of the CDR3: TGTGCCAGCAGTTTGGCAGGGCGGGAGCAGTACTTC. Encoded protein: CASSLAGREQYF.

In this sample, this clone turned up once. The chain has TRBV7-7 and TRBJ2-2, with 7 positions matching TRBD2. This CDR3 comprises 17 residues. Germline V gives CDR1 SSHAT, CDR2 FNYEAQ (reference sequence). Unmatched junction bases numbered 15, after V lost 4 bases and J lost 7 bases. The DNA of the CDR3 is TGTGCCAGCAGCTCCCATCTGAGGGAGGGCCAAAACGGGGAGCTGTTTTTT. Translation: CASSSHLREGQNGELFF.

V gene TRBV7-3 combines with J gene TRBJ2-1; 7 bases agree with TRBD2. Germline V gene data show CDR1 as SGHTA and CDR2 as FQGTGA. CDR3 length: 13 amino acids. Trimming cost V 5 bases and J 9 bases; bases outside gene matches: 7. Here the CDR3 DNA reads TGTGCCAGCAGCCTGGGACTATCGGGTGAGCAGTTCTTC. Its protein product is CASSLGLSGEQFF.

The rearrangement joins TRBV27 to TRBJ1-6; TRBD1 aligns across 10 bases. Trimming cost V 4 bases and J 9 bases; bases outside gene matches: 3. This CDR3 has 14 amino acids. CDR1 MNHEY and CDR2 SMNVEV come from the germline V gene (reference sequence). CDR3 DNA sequence: TGTGCCAGCAGTTCGGGACAGGGGTCTTCACCCCTCCACTTT. This sequence encodes CASSSGQGSSPLHF.

This clone was picked up one time. The same CDR3 arises from other DNA sequences in this sample as well. This chain uses TRBV7-9 with TRBJ1-1, with D perhaps TRBD1 (6 bases). This CDR3 spans 11 amino acids. V lost 2 bases to trimming and J lost 8 bases, with 6 bases between them. From germline, CDR1 is SEHNR and CDR2 FQNEAQ (reference sequence). CDR3 in DNA: TGTGCCAGCAGCTTAACAGGGGAAGCTTTCTTT. Encoded protein: CASSLTGEAFF.

Written as DNA, the CDR3 is TGTGCCAGCAGCTCGACAGGGGGCTCACCCCTCCACTTT. This gives the protein CASSSTGGSPLHF. V is TRBV6-5 and J is TRBJ1-6; 10 nucleotides agree with TRBD1. The germline V gene encodes CDR1 MNHEY and CDR2 SVGAGI. The V segment lost 6 bases and the J segment 10 bases; nucleotides outside the gene matches: 3. The length of the CDR3 is 13 residues.